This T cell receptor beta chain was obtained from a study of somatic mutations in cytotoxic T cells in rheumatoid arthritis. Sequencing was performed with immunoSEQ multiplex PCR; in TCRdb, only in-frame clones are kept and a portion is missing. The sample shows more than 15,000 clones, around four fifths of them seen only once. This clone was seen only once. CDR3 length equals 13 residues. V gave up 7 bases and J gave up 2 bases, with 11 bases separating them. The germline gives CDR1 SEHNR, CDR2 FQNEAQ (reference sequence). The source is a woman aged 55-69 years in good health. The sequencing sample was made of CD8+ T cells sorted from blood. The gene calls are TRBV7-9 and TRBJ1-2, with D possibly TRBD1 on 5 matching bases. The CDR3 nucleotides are TGTGCCAGCACCCCCGGGGACAACTATGGCTACACCTTC. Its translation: CASTPGDNYGYTF. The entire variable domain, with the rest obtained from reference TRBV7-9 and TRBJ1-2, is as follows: DTGVSQNPRHKITKRGQNVTFRCDPISEHNRLYWYRQTLGQGPEFLTYFQNEAQLEKSRLLSDRFSAERPKGSFSTLEIQRTEQGDSAMYLCASTPGDNYGYTFGSGTRLTVV.